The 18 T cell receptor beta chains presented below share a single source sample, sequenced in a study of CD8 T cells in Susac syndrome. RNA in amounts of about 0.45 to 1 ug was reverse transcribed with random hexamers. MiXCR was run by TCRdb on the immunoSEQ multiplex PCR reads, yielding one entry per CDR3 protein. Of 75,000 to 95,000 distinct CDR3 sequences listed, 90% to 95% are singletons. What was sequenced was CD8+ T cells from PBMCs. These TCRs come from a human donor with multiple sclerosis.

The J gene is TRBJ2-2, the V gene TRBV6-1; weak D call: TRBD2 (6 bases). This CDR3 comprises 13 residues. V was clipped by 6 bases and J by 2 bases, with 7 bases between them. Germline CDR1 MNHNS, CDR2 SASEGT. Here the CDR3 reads CASRRGNTGELFF. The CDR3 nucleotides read TGTGCCAGCAGGCGGGGAAACACCGGGGAGCTGTTTTTT.

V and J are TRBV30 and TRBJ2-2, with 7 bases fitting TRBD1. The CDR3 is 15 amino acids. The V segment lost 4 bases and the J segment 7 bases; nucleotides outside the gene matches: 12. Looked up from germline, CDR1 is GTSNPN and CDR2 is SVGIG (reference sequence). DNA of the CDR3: TGTGCCTGGAACCACCCGACAGGGTGGTTCGGGGAGCTGTTTTTT. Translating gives CAWNHPTGWFGELFF.

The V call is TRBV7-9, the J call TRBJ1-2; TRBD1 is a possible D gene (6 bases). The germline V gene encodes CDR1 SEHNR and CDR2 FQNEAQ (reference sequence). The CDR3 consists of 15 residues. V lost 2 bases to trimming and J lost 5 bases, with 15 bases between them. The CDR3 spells CASSLSGGGQYGYTF. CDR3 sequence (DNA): TGTGCCAGCAGCTTATCGGGCGGGGGGCAATATGGCTACACCTTC. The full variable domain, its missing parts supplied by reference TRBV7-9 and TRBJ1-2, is DTGVSQNPRHKITKRGQNVTFRCDPISEHNRLYWYRQTLGQGPEFLTYFQNEAQLEKSRLLSDRFSAERPKGSFSTLEIQRTEQGDSAMYLCASSLSGGGQYGYTFGSGTRLTVV.

This CDR3 reads CASSLGGDSYNEQFF. Written as DNA, the CDR3 is TGTGCCAGCAGCTTAGGGGGGGACAGCTACAATGAGCAGTTCTTC. The chain combines TRBV7-9 with TRBJ2-1; possibly TRBD1 for D (7 bases). CDR3 length equals 15 residues. Trimming stripped 1 base from V and 3 bases from J, with 10 bases between. CDR1 and CDR2 from the germline V gene are SEHNR and FQNEAQ (reference sequence).

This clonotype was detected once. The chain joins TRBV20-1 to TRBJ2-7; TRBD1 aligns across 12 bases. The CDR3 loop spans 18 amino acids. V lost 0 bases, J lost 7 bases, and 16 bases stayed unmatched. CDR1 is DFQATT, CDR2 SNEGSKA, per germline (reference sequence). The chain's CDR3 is CSARDRYFGTGGVGEQYF. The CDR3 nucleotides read TGCAGTGCTAGAGATCGATACTTCGGGACAGGGGGCGTGGGTGAGCAGTACTTC.

The CDR3 DNA is TGTGCCAGCAGTGTGATAGTTAGCGGTTCTAGCACAGATACGCAGTATTTT. Translation gives CASSVIVSGSSTDTQYF. This chain connects TRBV2 to TRBJ2-3; tentative D call: TRBD2 (6 bases). CDR1 is SNHLY, CDR2 FYNNEI, per germline. V lost 4 bases and J lost 0, with 17 bases in between. There are 17 residues in the CDR3.

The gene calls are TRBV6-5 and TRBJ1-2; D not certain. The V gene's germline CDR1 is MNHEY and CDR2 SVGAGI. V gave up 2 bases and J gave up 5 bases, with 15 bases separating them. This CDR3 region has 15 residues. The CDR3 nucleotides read TGTGCCAGCAGTTACGACGAAGGGAACCTTTATGGCTACACCTTC. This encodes CASSYDEGNLYGYTF.

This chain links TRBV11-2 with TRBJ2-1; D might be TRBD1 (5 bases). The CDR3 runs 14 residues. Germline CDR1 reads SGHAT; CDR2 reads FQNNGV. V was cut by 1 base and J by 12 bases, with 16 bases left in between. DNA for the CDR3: TGTGCCAGCAGCTTAGGCAGGGAAGAAGTGAGGCAGTTCTTC. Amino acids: CASSLGREEVRQFF.

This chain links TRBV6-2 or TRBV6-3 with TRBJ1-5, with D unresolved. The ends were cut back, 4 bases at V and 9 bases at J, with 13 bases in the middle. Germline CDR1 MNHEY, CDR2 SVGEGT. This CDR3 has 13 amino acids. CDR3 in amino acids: CASSLPEGPPQHF. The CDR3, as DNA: TGTGCCAGCAGTTTACCAGAAGGGCCGCCCCAGCATTTT.

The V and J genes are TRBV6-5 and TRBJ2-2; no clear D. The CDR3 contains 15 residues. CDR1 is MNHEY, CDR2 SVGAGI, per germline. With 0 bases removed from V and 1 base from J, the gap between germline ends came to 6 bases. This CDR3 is CASSYSRLNTGELFF. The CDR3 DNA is TGTGCCAGCAGTTACTCTCGACTGAACACCGGGGAGCTGTTTTTT.

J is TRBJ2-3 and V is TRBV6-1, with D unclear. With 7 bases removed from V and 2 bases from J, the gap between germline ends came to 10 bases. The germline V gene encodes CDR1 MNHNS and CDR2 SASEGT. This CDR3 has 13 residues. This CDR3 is CASTQRITDTQYF. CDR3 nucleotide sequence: TGTGCCAGCACCCAGCGAATCACAGATACGCAGTATTTT.

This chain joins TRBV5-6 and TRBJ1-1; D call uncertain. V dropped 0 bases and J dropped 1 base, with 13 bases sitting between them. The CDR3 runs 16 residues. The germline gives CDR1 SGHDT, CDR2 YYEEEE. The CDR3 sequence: CASSLEASWTNTEAFF. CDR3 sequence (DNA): TGTGCCAGCAGCTTGGAGGCATCTTGGACGAACACTGAAGCTTTCTTT.

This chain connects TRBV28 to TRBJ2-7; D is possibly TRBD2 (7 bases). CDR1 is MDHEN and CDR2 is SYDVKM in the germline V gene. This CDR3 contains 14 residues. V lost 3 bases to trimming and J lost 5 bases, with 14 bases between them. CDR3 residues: CASSFRGARDEQYF. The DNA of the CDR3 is TGTGCCAGCAGTTTCCGGGGGGCGCGAGACGAGCAGTACTTC.

CDR3 sequence reads: CASSQARQDLGGYTF. The DNA of the CDR3 is TGTGCCAGCAGCCAAGCGCGACAGGACCTAGGGGGCTACACCTTC. This chain joins TRBV3-1 and TRBJ1-2; perhaps TRBD1 as D (6 bases). V was cut by 1 base and J by 8 bases, with 17 bases left in between. CDR1 is LGHDT, CDR2 YNNKEL, per germline (reference sequence). The CDR3 extends over 15 amino acids.

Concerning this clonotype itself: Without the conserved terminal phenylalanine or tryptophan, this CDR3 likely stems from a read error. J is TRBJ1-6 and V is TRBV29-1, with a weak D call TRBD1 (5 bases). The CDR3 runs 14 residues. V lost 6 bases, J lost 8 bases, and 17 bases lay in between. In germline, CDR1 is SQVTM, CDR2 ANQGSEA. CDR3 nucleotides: TGCAGCGTCGCGCAGGGATCGGGACATTCACCCCTCCACCTT. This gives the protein CSVAQGSGHSPLHL.

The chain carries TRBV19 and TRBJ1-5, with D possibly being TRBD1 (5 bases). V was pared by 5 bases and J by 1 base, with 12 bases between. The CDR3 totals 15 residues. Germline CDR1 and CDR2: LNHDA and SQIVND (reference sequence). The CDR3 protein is CASSSGGRSNQPQHF. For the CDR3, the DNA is TGTGCCAGTAGTTCCGGGGGACGAAGCAATCAGCCCCAGCATTTT.

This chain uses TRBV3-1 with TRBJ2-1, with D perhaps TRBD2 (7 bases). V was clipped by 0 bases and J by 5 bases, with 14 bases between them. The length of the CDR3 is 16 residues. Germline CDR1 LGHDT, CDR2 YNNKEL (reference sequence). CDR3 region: CASSQEGGTNNNEQFF. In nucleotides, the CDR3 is TGTGCCAGCAGCCAAGAAGGGGGGACTAACAACAATGAGCAGTTCTTC.

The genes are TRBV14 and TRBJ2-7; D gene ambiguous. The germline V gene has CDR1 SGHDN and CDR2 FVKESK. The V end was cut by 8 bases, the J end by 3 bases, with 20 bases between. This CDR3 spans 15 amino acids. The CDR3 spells CASCLSPGLIYEQYF. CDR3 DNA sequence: TGTGCCAGCTGCCTTTCGCCCGGTCTTATCTACGAGCAGTACTTC.